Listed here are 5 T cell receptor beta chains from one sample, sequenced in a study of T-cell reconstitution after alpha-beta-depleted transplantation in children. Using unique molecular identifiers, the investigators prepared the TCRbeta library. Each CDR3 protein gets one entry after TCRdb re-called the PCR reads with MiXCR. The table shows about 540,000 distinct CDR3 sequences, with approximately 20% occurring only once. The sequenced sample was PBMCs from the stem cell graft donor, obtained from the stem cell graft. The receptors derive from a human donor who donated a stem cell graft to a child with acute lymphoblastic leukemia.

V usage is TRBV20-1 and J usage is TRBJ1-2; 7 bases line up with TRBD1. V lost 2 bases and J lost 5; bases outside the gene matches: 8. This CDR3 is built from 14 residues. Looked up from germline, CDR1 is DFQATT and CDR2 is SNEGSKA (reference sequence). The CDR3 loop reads CSARQGVDLYGYTF. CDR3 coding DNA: TGCAGTGCTAGACAGGGGGTAGATCTTTATGGCTACACCTTC.

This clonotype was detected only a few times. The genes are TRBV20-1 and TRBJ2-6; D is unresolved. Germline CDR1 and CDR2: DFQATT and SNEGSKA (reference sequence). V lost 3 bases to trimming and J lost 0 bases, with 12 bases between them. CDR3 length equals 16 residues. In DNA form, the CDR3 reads TGCAGTGCTAGCCCCCTTGAAGACTCTGGGGCCAACGTCCTGACTTTC. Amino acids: CSASPLEDSGANVLTF.

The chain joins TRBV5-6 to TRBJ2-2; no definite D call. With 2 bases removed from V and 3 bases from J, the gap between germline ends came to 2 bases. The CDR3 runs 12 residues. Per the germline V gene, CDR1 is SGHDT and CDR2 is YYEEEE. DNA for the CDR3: TGTGCCAGCAGCTTCCACACCGGGGAGCTGTTTTTT. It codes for CASSFHTGELFF.

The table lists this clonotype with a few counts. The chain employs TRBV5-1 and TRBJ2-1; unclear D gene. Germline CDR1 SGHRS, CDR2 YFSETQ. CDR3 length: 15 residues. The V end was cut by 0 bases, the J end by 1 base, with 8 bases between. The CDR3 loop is CASSLASPSYNEQFF. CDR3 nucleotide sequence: TGCGCCAGCAGCTTGGCCAGCCCTTCCTACAATGAGCAGTTCTTC.

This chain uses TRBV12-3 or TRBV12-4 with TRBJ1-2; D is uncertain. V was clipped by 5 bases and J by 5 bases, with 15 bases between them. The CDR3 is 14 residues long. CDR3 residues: CASSLLGGIYGYTF. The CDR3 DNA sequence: TGTGCCAGCAGTCTCCTCGGCGGCATTTATGGCTACACCTTC.